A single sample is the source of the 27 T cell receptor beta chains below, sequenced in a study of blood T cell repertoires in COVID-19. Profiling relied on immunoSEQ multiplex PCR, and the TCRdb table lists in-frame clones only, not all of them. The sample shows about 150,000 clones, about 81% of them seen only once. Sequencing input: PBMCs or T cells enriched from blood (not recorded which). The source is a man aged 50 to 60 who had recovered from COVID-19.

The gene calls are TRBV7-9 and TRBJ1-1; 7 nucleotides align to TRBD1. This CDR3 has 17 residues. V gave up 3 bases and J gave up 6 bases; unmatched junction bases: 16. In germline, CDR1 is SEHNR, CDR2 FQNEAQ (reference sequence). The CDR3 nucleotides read TGTGCCAGCAGCTTGAGGGGGCGCGGGTCGTATCTATCTGAAGCTTTCTTT. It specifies CASSLRGRGSYLSEAFF.

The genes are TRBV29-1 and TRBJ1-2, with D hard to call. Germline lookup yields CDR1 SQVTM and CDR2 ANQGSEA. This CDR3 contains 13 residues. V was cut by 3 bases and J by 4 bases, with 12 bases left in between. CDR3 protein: CSVEIQSGYGYTF. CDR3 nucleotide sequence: TGCAGCGTTGAGATTCAATCGGGCTATGGCTACACCTTC.

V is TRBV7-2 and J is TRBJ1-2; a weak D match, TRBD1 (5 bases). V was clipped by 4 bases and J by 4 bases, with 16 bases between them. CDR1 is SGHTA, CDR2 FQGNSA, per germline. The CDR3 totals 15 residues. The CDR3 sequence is CASSSPRGAGYGYTF. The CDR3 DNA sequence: TGTGCCAGCAGCTCCCCCCGCGGGGCAGGCTATGGCTACACCTTC.

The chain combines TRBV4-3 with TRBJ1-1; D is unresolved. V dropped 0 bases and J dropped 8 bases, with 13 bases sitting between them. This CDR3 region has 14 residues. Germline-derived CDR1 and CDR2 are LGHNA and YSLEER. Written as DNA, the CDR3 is TGCGCCAGCAGCCAAGATGTTGGGAGGTGGGAAGCTTTCTTT. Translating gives CASSQDVGRWEAFF.

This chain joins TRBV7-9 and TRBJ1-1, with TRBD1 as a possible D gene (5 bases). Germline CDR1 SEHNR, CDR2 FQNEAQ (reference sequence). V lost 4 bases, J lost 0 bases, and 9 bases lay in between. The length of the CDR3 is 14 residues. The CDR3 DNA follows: TGTGCCAGCAGCTCAGGACATATGAACACTGAAGCTTTCTTT. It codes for CASSSGHMNTEAFF.

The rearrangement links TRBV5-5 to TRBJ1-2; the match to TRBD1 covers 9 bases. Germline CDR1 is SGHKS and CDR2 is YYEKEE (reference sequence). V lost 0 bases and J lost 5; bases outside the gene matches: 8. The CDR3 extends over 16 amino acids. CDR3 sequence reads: CASSLDQDRGIYGYTF. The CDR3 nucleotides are TGTGCCAGCAGCTTGGACCAAGACAGGGGGATTTATGGCTACACCTTC.

DNA for the CDR3: TGCGCCAGCAGCTTCTACTCACAGGGGCTCAATGGCTACACCTTC. Translating it yields CASSFYSQGLNGYTF. The chain combines TRBV5-1 with TRBJ1-2; TRBD1 aligns across 7 bases. CDR3 length: 15 residues. The trim removed 2 bases at V and 6 bases at J, leaving 10 bases unmatched. Germline CDR1 reads SGHRS; CDR2 reads YFSETQ.

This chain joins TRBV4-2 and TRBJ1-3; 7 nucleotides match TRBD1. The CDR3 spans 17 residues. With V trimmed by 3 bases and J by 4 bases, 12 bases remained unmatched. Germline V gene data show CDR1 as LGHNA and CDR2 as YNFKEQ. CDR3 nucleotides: TGTGCCAGCAGCCAGCCGAGACAGGGATTTGCCGGAAACACCATATATTTT. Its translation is CASSQPRQGFAGNTIYF.

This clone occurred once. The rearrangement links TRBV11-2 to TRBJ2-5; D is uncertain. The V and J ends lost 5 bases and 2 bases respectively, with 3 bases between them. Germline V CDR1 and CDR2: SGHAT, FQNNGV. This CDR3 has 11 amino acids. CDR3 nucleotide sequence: TGTGCCAGCAGCCTACAAGAGACCCAGTACTTC. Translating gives CASSLQETQYF.

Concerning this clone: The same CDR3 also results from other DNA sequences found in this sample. CDR3 protein: CASSQDSGGAYNEQFF. CDR3 bases: TGTGCCAGCAGCCAAGATAGCGGGGGGGCATACAATGAGCAGTTCTTC. V gene TRBV4-2 combines with J gene TRBJ2-1, with 11 bases identical to TRBD2. V gave up 0 bases and J gave up 4 bases; unmatched junction bases: 2. Germline V gives CDR1 LGHNA, CDR2 YNFKEQ. The CDR3 has 16 amino acids.

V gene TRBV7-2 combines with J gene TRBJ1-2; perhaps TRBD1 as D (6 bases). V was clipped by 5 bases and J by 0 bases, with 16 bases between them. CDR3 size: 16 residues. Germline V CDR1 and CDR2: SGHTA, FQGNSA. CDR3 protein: CASSPGRTVANYGYTF. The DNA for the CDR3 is TGTGCCAGCAGCCCCGGAAGGACAGTAGCTAACTATGGCTACACCTTC.

The CDR3 DNA reads TGTGCCAGCAGCATCGGAATAGCGGGCACAGATACGCAGTATTTT. Translated: CASSIGIAGTDTQYF. The V gene is TRBV7-7, the J gene TRBJ2-3; possibly TRBD2 for D (6 bases). CDR1 and CDR2 (germline): SSHAT, FNYEAQ (reference sequence). There are 15 residues in the CDR3. V was pared by 5 bases and J by 1 base, with 13 bases between.

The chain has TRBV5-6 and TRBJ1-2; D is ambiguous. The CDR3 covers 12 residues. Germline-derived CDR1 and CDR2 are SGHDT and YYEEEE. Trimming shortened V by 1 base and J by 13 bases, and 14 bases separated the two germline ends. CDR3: CASSLKPLQPTF. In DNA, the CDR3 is TGTGCCAGCAGCTTGAAACCGTTACAGCCCACCTTC.

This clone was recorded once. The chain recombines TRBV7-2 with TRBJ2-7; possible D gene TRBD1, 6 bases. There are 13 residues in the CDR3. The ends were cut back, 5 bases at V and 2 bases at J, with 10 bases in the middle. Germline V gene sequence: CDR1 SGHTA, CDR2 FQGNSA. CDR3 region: CASSAGAPYEQYF. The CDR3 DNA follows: TGTGCCAGCAGCGCAGGGGCACCCTACGAGCAGTACTTC.

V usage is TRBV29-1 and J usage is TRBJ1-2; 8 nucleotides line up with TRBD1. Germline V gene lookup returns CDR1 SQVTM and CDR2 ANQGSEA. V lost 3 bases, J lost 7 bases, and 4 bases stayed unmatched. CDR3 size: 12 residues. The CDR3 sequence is CSVDQGAGGYTF. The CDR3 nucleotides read TGCAGCGTTGATCAGGGGGCAGGTGGCTACACCTTC.

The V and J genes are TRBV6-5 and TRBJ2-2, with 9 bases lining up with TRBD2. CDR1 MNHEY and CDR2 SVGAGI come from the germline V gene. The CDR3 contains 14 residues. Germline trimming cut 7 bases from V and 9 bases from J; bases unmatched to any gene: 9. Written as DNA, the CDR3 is TGTGCCAGCACCGGGACTAGCTCTTGGAGGGAGCTGTTTTTT. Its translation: CASTGTSSWRELFF.

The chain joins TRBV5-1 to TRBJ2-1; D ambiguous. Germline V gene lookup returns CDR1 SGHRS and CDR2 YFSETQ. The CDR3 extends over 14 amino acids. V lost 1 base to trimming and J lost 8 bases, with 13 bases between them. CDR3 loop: CASSLYGQSDEQFF. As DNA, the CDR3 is TGCGCCAGCAGCTTGTATGGCCAGAGCGATGAGCAGTTCTTC.

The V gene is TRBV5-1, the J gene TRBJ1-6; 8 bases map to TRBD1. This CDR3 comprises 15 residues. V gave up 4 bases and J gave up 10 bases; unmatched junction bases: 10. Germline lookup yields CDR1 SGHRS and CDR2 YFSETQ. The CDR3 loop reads CASSEGQGAFSPLHF. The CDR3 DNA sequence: TGCGCCAGCAGCGAGGGTCAGGGGGCTTTCTCACCCCTCCACTTT.

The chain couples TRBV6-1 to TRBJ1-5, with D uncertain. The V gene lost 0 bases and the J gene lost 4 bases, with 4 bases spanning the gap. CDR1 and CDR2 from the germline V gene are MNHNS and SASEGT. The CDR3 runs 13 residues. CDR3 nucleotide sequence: TGTGCCAGCAGTGAAGCCCCTAATCAGCCCCAGCATTTT. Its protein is CASSEAPNQPQHF.

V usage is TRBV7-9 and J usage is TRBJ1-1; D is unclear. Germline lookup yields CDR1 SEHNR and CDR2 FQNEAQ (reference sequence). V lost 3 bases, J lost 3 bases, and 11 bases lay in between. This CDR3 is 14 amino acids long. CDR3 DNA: TGTGCCAGCAGCTTCCGCGGGGAGGACACTGAAGCTTTCTTT. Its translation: CASSFRGEDTEAFF.

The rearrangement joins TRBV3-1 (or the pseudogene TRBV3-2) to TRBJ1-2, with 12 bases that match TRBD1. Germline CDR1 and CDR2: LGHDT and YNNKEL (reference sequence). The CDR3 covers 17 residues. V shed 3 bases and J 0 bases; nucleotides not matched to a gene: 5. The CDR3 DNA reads TGTGCCAGCAGCCAGGGGGACAGGGGGCGGACTAACTATGGCTACACCTTC. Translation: CASSQGDRGRTNYGYTF.

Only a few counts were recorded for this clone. The CDR3 nucleotides read TGTGCCAGCAGCCAAGGGACCCAGGGCAACTATGGCTACACCTTC. It is translated as CASSQGTQGNYGYTF. The rearrangement uses TRBV14 and TRBJ1-2; D is perhaps TRBD1 (5 bases). The CDR3 extends over 15 amino acids. Germline values: CDR1 SGHDN, CDR2 FVKESK. Trimming removed 1 base at V and 2 bases at J, with 11 bases between.

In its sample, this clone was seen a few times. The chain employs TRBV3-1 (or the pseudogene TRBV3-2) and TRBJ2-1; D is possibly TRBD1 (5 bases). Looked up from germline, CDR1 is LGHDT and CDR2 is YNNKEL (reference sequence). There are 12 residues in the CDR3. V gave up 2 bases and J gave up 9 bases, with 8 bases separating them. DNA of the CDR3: TGTGCCAGCAGCCAATTGGACACTGAGCAGTTCTTC. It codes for CASSQLDTEQFF.

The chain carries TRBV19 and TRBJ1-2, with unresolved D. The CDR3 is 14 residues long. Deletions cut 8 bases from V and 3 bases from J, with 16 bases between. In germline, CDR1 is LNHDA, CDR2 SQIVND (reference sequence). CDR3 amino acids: CASCGVNGDYGYTF. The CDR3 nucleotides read TGTGCCAGTTGTGGGGTCAACGGGGACTATGGCTACACCTTC.

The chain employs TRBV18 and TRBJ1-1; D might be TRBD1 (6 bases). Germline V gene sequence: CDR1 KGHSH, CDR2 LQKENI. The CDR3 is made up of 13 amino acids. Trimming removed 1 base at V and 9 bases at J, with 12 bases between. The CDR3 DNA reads TGTGCCAGCTCACCACGAGGGGGGGGCAAAGCTTTCTTT. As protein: CASSPRGGGKAFF.

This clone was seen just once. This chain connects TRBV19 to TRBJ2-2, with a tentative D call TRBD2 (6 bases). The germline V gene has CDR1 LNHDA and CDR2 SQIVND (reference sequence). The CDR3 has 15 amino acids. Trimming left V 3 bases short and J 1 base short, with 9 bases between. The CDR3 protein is CASSIQGGNTGELFF. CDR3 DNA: TGTGCCAGTAGTATCCAGGGAGGGAACACCGGGGAGCTGTTTTTT.

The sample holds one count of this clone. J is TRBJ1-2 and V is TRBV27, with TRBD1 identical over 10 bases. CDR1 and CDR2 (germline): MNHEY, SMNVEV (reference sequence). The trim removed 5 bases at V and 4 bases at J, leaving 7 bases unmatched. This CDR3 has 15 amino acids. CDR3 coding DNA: TGTGCCAGCAGTCCAGACAGGGGGCGCGGCTATGGCTACACCTTC. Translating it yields CASSPDRGRGYGYTF.